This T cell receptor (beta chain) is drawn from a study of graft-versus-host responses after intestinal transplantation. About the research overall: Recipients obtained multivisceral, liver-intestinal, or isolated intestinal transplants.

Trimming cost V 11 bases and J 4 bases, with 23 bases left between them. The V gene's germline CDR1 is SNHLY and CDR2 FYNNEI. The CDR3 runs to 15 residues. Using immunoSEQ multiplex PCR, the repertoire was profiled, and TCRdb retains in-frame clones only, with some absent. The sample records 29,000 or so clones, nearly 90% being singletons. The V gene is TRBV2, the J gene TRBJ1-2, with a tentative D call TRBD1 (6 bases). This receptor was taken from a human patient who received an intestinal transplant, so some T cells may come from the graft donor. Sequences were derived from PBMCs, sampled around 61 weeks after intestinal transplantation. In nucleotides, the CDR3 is TGTGCCCAGCGGGGGCAGGACATTAACCGCTATGGCTACACCTTC. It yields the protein CAQRGQDINRYGYTF.